A selection of T cell receptor beta chains follows, all from one sample in a study of graft-versus-host responses after intestinal transplantation. Their recognized antigens are unknown. Method: immunoSEQ multiplex PCR; TCRdb's copy keeps in-frame clones and lacks some. The table shows 100,000 or so clones, with around 90% occurring only once. The specimen was unstimulated CD4+ T cells sorted from spleen or lymph node cells, collected before intestinal transplant. Receptor source: a human donor who received an intestinal transplant. CDR3s include the opening cysteine and the closing phenylalanine or tryptophan. The D gene is left open where the match is weak. Expanded clones are given a class, and other clones once, few, many or no size at all.

-	TRBV7-5	TRBJ1-2	-	15	TGTGCCAGAAGCTTATCTCCGGGACAGGGACATGGCTACACCTTC	CARSLSPGQGHGYTF
-	TRBV6-5	TRBJ2-1	TRBD1	12	TGTGCCAGCAGAACAGGGGTCAATGAGCAGTTCTTC	CASRTGVNEQFF
-	TRBV11-3	TRBJ1-1	-	13	TGTGCCAGCAGCTTAGATCGGGACACTGAAGCTTTCTTT	CASSLDRDTEAFF
-	TRBV6-6	TRBJ1-2	TRBD1	13	TGTGCCAGCAGTTACTGGGACAGAGATGGCTACACCTTC	CASSYWDRDGYTF
-	TRBV7-2	TRBJ1-1	-	15	TGTGCCAGCAGCTCCGGGGGGGTCCCGAACACTGAAGCTTTCTTT	CASSSGGVPNTEAFF
-	TRBV9	TRBJ2-2	TRBD2	15	TGTGCCAGCAGACCTAGCGGGAACTGGCCCGGGGAGCTGTTTTTT	CASRPSGNWPGELFF
once	TRBV19	TRBJ1-6	TRBD1	15	TGTGCCAGTAGTATTTCTGCCAGGGGGCGATCACCCCTCCACTTT	CASSISARGRSPLHF
-	TRBV5-4	TRBJ2-2	-	13	TGTGCCAGCAGCTTGGGAGGGACCGGGGAGCTGTTTTTT	CASSLGGTGELFF
-	TRBV19	TRBJ2-7	-	14	TGTGCCAGTATAACCCCCCGGGACACCGTTCTGCAGTACTTC	CASITPRDTVLQYF
-	TRBV27	TRBJ2-1	TRBD2	17	TGTGCCAGCAGTCTATTTCGCGGGGGGAGCTCCTACAATGAGCAGTTCTTC	CASSLFRGGSSYNEQFF
-	TRBV4-2	TRBJ2-7	TRBD1	15	TGTGCCAGCAGCCGACGGACAGGGGCCGTACGAGAGCAGTACTTC	CASSRRTGAVREQYF
-	TRBV7-2	TRBJ1-2	-	15	TGTGCCAGCAGCTTAGAATTGGCAGGGAACTATGGCTACACCTTC	CASSLELAGNYGYTF
-	TRBV7-9	TRBJ2-7	-	14	TGTGCCAGCAGCTTATCCGGCGGGATCTACGAGCAGTACTTC	CASSLSGGIYEQYF
-	TRBV7-9	TRBJ1-4	TRBD1	18	TGTGCCAGCAGCTTAGGGCACAGTTTGGGACAGTGGGATGAAAAACTGTTTTTT	CASSLGHSLGQWDEKLFF
-	TRBV30	TRBJ1-2	-	11	TGTGCCTGGAGTGTAATAGATGGCTACACCTTC	CAWSVIDGYTF
-	TRBV7-8	TRBJ2-6	-	15	TGTGCCAGCAGCTTAGTCCGGGCTGGGGCCAACGTCCTGACTTTC	CASSLVRAGANVLTF
-	TRBV7-2	TRBJ2-1	-	14	TGTGCCAGCAGCCGAGCCGGGGCCTACAATGAGCAGTTCTTC	CASSRAGAYNEQFF
-	TRBV5-1	TRBJ2-2	TRBD2	12	TGCGCCAGTGCTAGCGGGACCGGGGAGCTGTTTTTT	CASASGTGELFF
-	TRBV5-1	TRBJ2-5	-	13	TGCGCCAGCAGCTTGGTTGTTCCGGGGACCCAGTACTTC	CASSLVVPGTQYF
-	TRBV5-6	TRBJ2-5	-	15	TGTGCCAGCAGCTTTTTGGGGGTAGGGGGAAAAACCCAGTACTTC	CASSFLGVGGKTQYF
-	TRBV29-1	TRBJ2-1	-	15	TGCAGCGTTGCGCTGCGACTGAGCTCCTACAATGAGCAGTTCTTC	CSVALRLSSYNEQFF
-	TRBV5-1	TRBJ1-3	-	14	TGCGCCAGCAGCTTAGGGGCAGCTGGAAACACCATATATTTT	CASSLGAAGNTIYF
-	TRBV9	TRBJ2-3	-	13	TGTGCCAGCACGGGCGGACTTACAGATACGCAGTATTTT	CASTGGLTDTQYF
-	TRBV28	TRBJ2-7	TRBD2	16	TGTGCCAGCAGTCCCTGGGCTAGCGGGAGACGGTACGAGCAGTACTTC	CASSPWASGRRYEQYF
-	TRBV21-1	TRBJ1-5	-	14	TGTGCCAGCAGCAACCGGGGGGGCGGTCAGCCCCAGCATTTT	CASSNRGGGQPQHF
-	TRBV1	TRBJ2-7	-	19	TGCACCAGCAGCCACACCCTGGGACTAGCGGGATTTATCCCTACGCAGCAGTACTTC	CTSSHTLGLAGFIPTQQYF
-	TRBV2	TRBJ2-6	TRBD1	13	TGTGCCGCCCAGGGGGCTTGGGCCAACGTCCTGACTTTC	CAAQGAWANVLTF
-	TRBV2	TRBJ2-2	TRBD2	15	TGTGCCAGCAGGGGGAGGGCTTTGAACACCGGGGAGCTGTTTTTT	CASRGRALNTGELFF
-	TRBV7-2	TRBJ2-3	TRBD2	17	TGTGCCAGCAGCAACCGGCGGACTAGCGGGGGGACAGATACGCAGTATTTT	CASSNRRTSGGTDTQYF
-	TRBV19	TRBJ1-2	-	14	TGTGCCAGTACAAGCCATGGGGCGGGAGATGGCTACACCTTC	CASTSHGAGDGYTF
-	TRBV4-3	TRBJ2-7	-	15	TGCGCCAGCAGCCAAGTTGGCAGGGGCTCCTACGAGCAGTACTTC	CASSQVGRGSYEQYF
once	TRBV5-1	TRBJ1-2	-	13	TGCGCCAGCAGGGGAGGCAGCCAGCGTGGCTACACCTTC	CASRGGSQRGYTF
-	TRBV2	TRBJ2-7	TRBD1	14	TGTGCCAGCAGTGAACTCAGGGGGCGGTACGAGCAGTACTTC	CASSELRGRYEQYF
-	TRBV30	TRBJ2-3	TRBD2	11	TGTGCCTGGAGTGCCGGGACTAGTGGGTATTTT	CAWSAGTSGYF
-	TRBV9	TRBJ1-4	-	14	TGTGCCAGCAGCGTAGGACAGTGGGCTGAAAAACTGTTTTTT	CASSVGQWAEKLFF
few	TRBV5-1	TRBJ2-7	TRBD2	15	TGCGCCAGCAGCTTGGGACTAGCGGGAGTTTACGAGCAGTACTTC	CASSLGLAGVYEQYF